This is a list of T cell receptor beta chains from one sample in a study of cytomegalovirus exposure and HLA in healthy donors. Measured with immunoSEQ multiplex PCR; TCRdb has only the in-frame clones, and not every one. The table lists about 53,000 clones. The source material was PBMCs. The receptors derive from a man younger than 30 in good health and CMV-seropositive. Each CDR3 is given with its conserved first and last residue. D genes are given only for firm matches.

d_gene	j_gene	v_gene	CDR3nt	CDR3aa
-	TRBJ2-1	TRBV30	TGTGCCTGGGGAACAGGGTCAAATCAGATTGAGCAGTTCTTC	CAWGTGSNQIEQFF
-	TRBJ1-2	TRBV5-4	TGTGCCAGCAGCTTGGCAGCAGGGTTTTTAAACTATGGCTACACCTTC	CASSLAAGFLNYGYTF
-	TRBJ1-6	TRBV6-4	TGTGCCAGCAGTGACTCGGCTGCGGGGAATTCACCCCTCCACTTT	CASSDSAAGNSPLHF
TRBD1	TRBJ2-3	TRBV6-1	TGTGCCAGCAGTGCTGCAGGGGGCTTAGGCACAGATACGCAGTATTTT	CASSAAGGLGTDTQYF
-	TRBJ2-5	TRBV5-1	TGCGCCAGCAGCTTGAATTCGGGGAGGGAGACCCAGTACTTC	CASSLNSGRETQYF
TRBD1	TRBJ2-1	TRBV5-6	TGTGCCAGCAGCCCCTGGGACAGGGTTAACAATGAGCAGTTCTTC	CASSPWDRVNNEQFF
-	TRBJ1-1	TRBV28	TGTGCCAGCAGTTTATTCGGGGGAGGGAGGCTGAACACTGAAGCTTTCTTT	CASSLFGGGRLNTEAFF
-	TRBJ2-5	TRBV7-6	TGTGCCAGCAGCTTAGCGTCAGGGTTAGGTCAAGAGACCCAGTACTTC	CASSLASGLGQETQYF
TRBD1	TRBJ2-3	TRBV9	TGTGCCAGCAGCGTAGGGGACAGAGACCGCACAGATACGCAGTATTTT	CASSVGDRDRTDTQYF
TRBD1	TRBJ1-1	TRBV9	TGTGCCAGCAACCCGACAGGGACGAACACTGAAGCTTTCTTT	CASNPTGTNTEAFF
-	TRBJ2-1	TRBV2	TGTGCCAGCAGTGATGCCAATAGCCTTAATGAGCAGTTCTTC	CASSDANSLNEQFF
-	TRBJ1-4	TRBV30	TGTGCCTGGAGTCCAACACCGAAGGAAAAACTGTTTTTT	CAWSPTPKEKLFF
-	TRBJ2-7	TRBV6-1	TGTGCCAGCAGCACGCAGGGGCACGAGCAGTACTTC	CASSTQGHEQYF
-	TRBJ2-7	TRBV18	TGTGCCAGCTCCCCGAGGCCAGAAACGTACGAGCAGTACTTC	CASSPRPETYEQYF
-	TRBJ2-7	TRBV7-8	TGTGCCAGCAGCCCCCGGGGCAGGGGCACAGGAGAGCAGTACTTC	CASSPRGRGTGEQYF
TRBD1	TRBJ1-2	TRBV5-5	TGTGCCAGCAGCTTAAAGGTTCGGTGGACAGGGATCTATTTTGGGGGCTACACCTTC	CASSLKVRWTGIYFGGYTF
TRBD2	TRBJ2-1	TRBV28	TGTGCCAGCAGTTTATGGTCTAGCGGGATGAATGAGCAGTTCTTC	CASSLWSSGMNEQFF
TRBD1	TRBJ2-6	TRBV19	TGTGCCAGTAGTTCCTACAGGGGGCATGGGGCCAACGTCCTGACTTTC	CASSSYRGHGANVLTF
-	TRBJ1-5	TRBV5-8	TGTGCCAGCAGCCAGCAGGGTAGGAGGGATCAGCCCCAGCATTTT	CASSQQGRRDQPQHF
TRBD1	TRBJ2-5	TRBV28	TGTGCCAGCAGGCCGGGACAGGGGACCCAAGAGACCCAGTACTTC	CASRPGQGTQETQYF
TRBD2	TRBJ2-1	TRBV28	TGTGCCGGGAGGGCTAGCGGAGTCTACAATGAGCAGTTCTTC	CAGRASGVYNEQFF
TRBD2	TRBJ2-1	TRBV9	TGTGCCAGCAGGCCCGGGAAAGCGGGAGGGCCCGGGGGCAATGAGCAGTTCTTC	CASRPGKAGGPGGNEQFF
-	TRBJ2-7	TRBV11-3	TGTGCCAGCAGCGGGCAGGGCGGGGTGTACGAGCAGTACTTC	CASSGQGGVYEQYF
-	TRBJ1-1	TRBV19	TGTGCCAGTAGTAGGGGACGCAACCTGGGGGGCACTGAAGCTTTCTTT	CASSRGRNLGGTEAFF